The present TCR beta chain was sequenced within a study of T cell repertoires in cytomegalovirus infection. Study-level background: HLA-C-restricted CMV epitopes, recently identified, and well-studied HLA-B-restricted ones were used by the study. Indications of both CMV infection and matching HLA type were provided by public TCR beta signatures. General study points: Cumulated frequencies of public TCR beta families served to identify carriers of CMV plus the relevant HLA. The study found HLA-C-restricted CMV-specific TCR beta clonotypes dominating the ex vivo response.

TCRdb reprocessed the reads via MiXCR and lists one record per CDR3 protein. Of fewer than 850,000 distinct CDR3 sequences in the sample, 29% are singletons; the top ten hold about 12%. CDR3 length: 12 amino acids. Germline CDR1 and CDR2: LGHNA and YSLEER. Between the trimmed V and J ends, which lost 4 bases and 7 bases, there was a span of 10 bases. As to this clonotype: Its antigen is currently unknown.

The chain employs TRBV4-3 and TRBJ1-2; perhaps TRBD1 as D (5 bases). Material: cultured CD8+ T cells from PBMCs, obtained from culture after CMV antigen stimulation. This TCR was recovered from a human donor in good health (CMV status not recorded). Some clones in this sample may be carry-over from other donors' samples. CDR3 in DNA: TGCGCCAGCAGCCCTGAGGGGTCTGGCTACACCTTC. This sequence encodes CASSPEGSGYTF.